The present TCR beta chain was sequenced within a study of T cell repertoires in cytomegalovirus infection. Study summary: Both a matching HLA type and CMV infection were indicated by public TCR beta signatures.

This clonotype was counted between two and nine times. Its cognate antigen is unknown. From germline, CDR1 is SGHVS and CDR2 FQNEAQ. With 5 bases removed from V and 12 bases from J, the gap between germline ends came to 17 bases. The CDR3 length is 12 residues. Overall study findings and caveats: Based on cumulative public TCR beta family frequency, carriers of CMV plus the relevant HLA were identified. Clonotype analysis showed dominance of the ex vivo response by HLA-C-restricted CMV-specific TCR beta clonotypes.

TCRdb reprocessed the reads via MiXCR and lists one record per CDR3 protein. Found here are approximately 7,700 distinct CDR3 sequences, 45% to 60% of them singletons; the top ten hold 55% to 80%. The source is a human donor in good health (CMV status not recorded). Some clones in this sample may be carry-over from other donors' samples. This chain connects TRBV7-8 to TRBJ2-7; either TRBD1 or TRBD2 may fit D (6 bases each). What was sequenced was PBMCs, sequenced either directly or after in vitro stimulation (not recorded which). The CDR3 sequence is CASSLGGRDLYF. The CDR3 coding sequence is TGTGCCAGCAGCCTCGGGGGCCGGGACTTGTACTTC.